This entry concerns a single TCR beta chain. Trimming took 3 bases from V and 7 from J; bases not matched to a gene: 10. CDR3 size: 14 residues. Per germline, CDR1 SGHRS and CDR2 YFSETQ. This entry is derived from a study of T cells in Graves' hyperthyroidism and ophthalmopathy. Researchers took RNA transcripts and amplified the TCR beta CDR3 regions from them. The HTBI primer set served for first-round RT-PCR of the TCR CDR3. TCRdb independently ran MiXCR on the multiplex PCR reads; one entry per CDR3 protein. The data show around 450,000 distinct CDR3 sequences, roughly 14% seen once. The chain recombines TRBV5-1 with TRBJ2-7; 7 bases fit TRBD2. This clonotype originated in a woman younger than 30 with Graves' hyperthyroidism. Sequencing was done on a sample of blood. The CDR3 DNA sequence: TGCGCCAGCAGCTCGCTGTTCGCGGGAGTTGAGCAGTACTTC. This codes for CASSSLFAGVEQYF.